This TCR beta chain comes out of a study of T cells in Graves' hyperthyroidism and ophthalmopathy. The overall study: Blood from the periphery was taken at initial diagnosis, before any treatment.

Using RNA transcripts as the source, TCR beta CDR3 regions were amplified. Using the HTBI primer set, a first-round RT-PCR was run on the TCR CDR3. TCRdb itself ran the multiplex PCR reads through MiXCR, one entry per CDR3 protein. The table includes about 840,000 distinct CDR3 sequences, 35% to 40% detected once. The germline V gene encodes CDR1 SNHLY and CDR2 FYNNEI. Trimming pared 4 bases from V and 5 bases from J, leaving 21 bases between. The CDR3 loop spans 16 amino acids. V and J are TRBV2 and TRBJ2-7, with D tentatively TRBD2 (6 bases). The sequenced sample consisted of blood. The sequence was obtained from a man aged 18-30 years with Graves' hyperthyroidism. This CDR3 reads CASSVRGPGASHEQYF. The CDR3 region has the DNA TGTGCCAGCAGTGTACGAGGACCGGGAGCATCCCACGAGCAGTACTTC.